The clone carrying this T cell receptor (beta chain) came up once. This sample was taken from a study of blood T cell repertoires in COVID-19. V shed 3 bases, J shed 7 bases, and the junction held 7 bases outside the gene matches. This CDR3 has 16 amino acids. Looked up from germline, CDR1 is SEHNR and CDR2 is FQNEAQ (reference sequence). Measured with immunoSEQ multiplex PCR; TCRdb has only the in-frame clones, and not every one. Here the sample spans about 160,000 clones, approximately 85% being singletons. What was sequenced was peripheral blood. The chain employs TRBV7-9 and TRBJ2-1; 12 bases fit TRBD2. This sequence was found in a woman aged 60-75 years with COVID-19, enrolled during active disease. The CDR3 spells CASSFRLAGDQNEQFF. DNA for the CDR3: TGTGCCAGCAGCTTCCGACTAGCGGGAGATCAGAATGAGCAGTTCTTC.